What follows describes a single TCR beta chain. As yet, its antigen is unknown. These data originate in a study of shared clonotypes between healthy human individuals. Looking at the study overall: A couple of women and a few men aged 18 to 49 made up the donors.

Study-level findings and limits: The donor pool, a small one, limited the genetic and exposure-history diversity represented.

All donors were healthy HIV-negative adults lacking recent acute infections or vaccinations. The run depth of the assay was deep. Profiling relied on immunoSEQ multiplex PCR, and the TCRdb table lists in-frame clones only, not all of them. Counted here are 100,000 or so clones, roughly 50% occurring once; the ten biggest clones make up more than 12%. The source is a woman aged 40 to 50 in good health. Some clones in this sample may be carry-over from other donors' samples. Sequencing used PBMCs.

The chain's CDR3 is CASSLHRGTTDTQYF. CDR3 coding DNA: TGTGCCAGCAGCCTCCACAGGGGAACCACAGATACGCAGTATTTT. The chain employs TRBV7-6 and TRBJ2-3, with 7 positions matching TRBD1. With 5 bases clipped from V and 2 bases from J, the junction kept 7 bases outside the gene matches. The CDR3 loop spans 15 amino acids. Germline CDR1 and CDR2: SGHVS and FNYEAQ.